The 25 T cell receptor beta chains in this list originate from one sample, sequenced in a study of molecular identifiers for immune sequencing clone quantification. TCRdb fed the PCR reads into MiXCR, producing one record per CDR3 protein. The repertoire has over 65,000 distinct CDR3 sequences, 20% to 25% of them found once; the top ten carry approximately 0.8%. The sample comprised naive CD8+ T cells from blood, with Jurkat cell RNA spiked in. Subset defined: FACS-sorted CD8+CD4-CCR7+CD45RA+ naive T cells. Receptors were obtained from a human donor in good health. Some libraries in this study had Jurkat cell RNA spiked in.

This clonotype showed up many times. The chain joins TRBV6-2 or TRBV6-3 to TRBJ2-4; no clear D gene. This CDR3 has 12 amino acids. The V and J ends lost 5 bases and 4 bases respectively, with 6 bases between them. The germline CDR1 and CDR2 sequences are MNHEY and SVGEGT. The CDR3 nucleotides are TGTGCCAGCAGTACCGCGAAAAACATTCAGTACTTC. This translates into CASSTAKNIQYF.

V is TRBV7-9 and J is TRBJ2-1, with 10 bases aligning to TRBD2. This CDR3 is 16 amino acids long. Trimming took 7 bases from V and 5 from J; bases not matched to a gene: 11. Germline values: CDR1 SEHNR, CDR2 FQNEAQ (reference sequence). The CDR3 loop is CASTTAGTSEDNEQFF. CDR3 DNA sequence: TGTGCCAGCACCACGGCCGGGACTAGCGAAGACAATGAGCAGTTCTTC. Drawing the rest from reference TRBV7-9 and TRBJ2-1, the complete variable domain is DTGVSQNPRHKITKRGQNVTFRCDPISEHNRLYWYRQTLGQGPEFLTYFQNEAQLEKSRLLSDRFSAERPKGSFSTLEIQRTEQGDSAMYLCASTTAGTSEDNEQFFGPGTRLTVL.

In this sample, this clonotype turned up many times. V and J are TRBV7-9 and TRBJ1-1, with D uncertain. Germline V CDR1 and CDR2: SEHNR, FQNEAQ (reference sequence). CDR3 length equals 14 residues. Trimming stripped 4 bases from V and 1 base from J, with 10 bases between. The CDR3 region has the DNA TGTGCCAGCAGCTCAGGAACCGAGAACACTGAAGCTTTCTTT. Its protein product is CASSSGTENTEAFF. The variable domain in full, with the rest retrieved from reference TRBV7-9 and TRBJ1-1, is DTGVSQNPRHKITKRGQNVTFRCDPISEHNRLYWYRQTLGQGPEFLTYFQNEAQLEKSRLLSDRFSAERPKGSFSTLEIQRTEQGDSAMYLCASSSGTENTEAFFGQGTRLTVV.

This clonotype was observed many times. This rearrangement joins TRBV6-5 to TRBJ1-1; 7 positions match TRBD1. CDR3 size: 13 residues. Germline loops: CDR1 MNHEY, CDR2 SVGAGI. Trimming took 5 bases from V and 5 from J; bases not matched to a gene: 5. The chain's CDR3 is CASSQYRGTEAFF. In DNA, the CDR3 is TGTGCCAGCAGTCAATACAGGGGAACTGAAGCTTTCTTT.

This clonotype was seen ten or more times. V usage is TRBV7-9 and J usage is TRBJ2-7, with 8 bases identical to TRBD1. Germline CDR1 is SEHNR and CDR2 is FQNEAQ (reference sequence). V dropped 2 bases and J dropped 2; count of bases not matched to a gene: 5. This CDR3 comprises 15 residues. CDR3 DNA sequence: TGTGCCAGCAGCTTATCCGGGACAGGTACCTACGAGCAGTACTTC. Translating it yields CASSLSGTGTYEQYF. The full variable domain, in which reference TRBV7-9 and TRBJ2-7 provide the parts outside the CDR3, is DTGVSQNPRHKITKRGQNVTFRCDPISEHNRLYWYRQTLGQGPEFLTYFQNEAQLEKSRLLSDRFSAERPKGSFSTLEIQRTEQGDSAMYLCASSLSGTGTYEQYFGPGTRLTVT.

This clonotype showed up just once. The chain carries TRBV28 and TRBJ2-1; D gene ambiguous. Germline CDR1 is MDHEN and CDR2 is SYDVKM. V was cut by 4 bases and J by 2 bases, with 12 bases left in between. The CDR3 covers 15 residues. CDR3 DNA sequence: TGTGCCAGCAGTTACGGTCGCCCGCCCTACAATGAGCAGTTCTTC. Translation gives CASSYGRPPYNEQFF.

There are a few counts of this clonotype. The chain employs TRBV9 and TRBJ2-7; D might be TRBD2 (6 bases). Deletions cut 4 bases from V and 3 bases from J, with 14 bases between. CDR1 and CDR2 from the germline V gene are SGDLS and YYNGEE. CDR3 length equals 14 residues. The CDR3 DNA is TGTGCCAGCAGCTCACCACTGCGGGACTACGAGCAGTACTTC. Translated, it gives CASSSPLRDYEQYF.

This clonotype was observed a handful of times. The chain combines TRBV4-1 with TRBJ2-5, with no clear D. The ends were cut back, 0 bases at V and 4 bases at J, with 9 bases in the middle. Germline V gene lookup returns CDR1 MGHRA and CDR2 YSYEKL. This CDR3 has 14 amino acids. The CDR3 coding sequence is TGCGCCAGCAGCCAAGATCGCGTTGGAGAGACCCAGTACTTC. Its protein product is CASSQDRVGETQYF.

This clonotype occurred many times. The J gene is TRBJ2-5, the V gene TRBV6-6; 15 nucleotides agree with TRBD2. With 4 bases clipped from V and 1 base from J, the junction kept 10 bases outside the gene matches. Germline CDR1 reads MNHNY; CDR2 reads SVGAGI (reference sequence). The CDR3 loop spans 19 amino acids. The CDR3 nucleotides are TGTGCCAGCAGTTGGACTAGCGGGGGGGCCCGATGGGCCCAAGAGACCCAGTACTTC. Amino acid sequence: CASSWTSGGARWAQETQYF.

The J gene is TRBJ1-6, the V gene TRBV7-8; D may be TRBD1 (5 bases). Germline V gives CDR1 SGHVS, CDR2 FQNEAQ. The CDR3 runs 16 residues. V dropped 5 bases and J dropped 6 bases, with 17 bases sitting between them. In nucleotides, the CDR3 is TGTGCCAGCAGCCCGAAGGGACCTTCTAGTAATTCACCCCTCCACTTT. As protein: CASSPKGPSSNSPLHF.

The V and J genes are TRBV19 and TRBJ1-1; D perhaps matches TRBD1 (6 bases). V was cut by 6 bases and J by 7 bases, with 12 bases left in between. This CDR3 comprises 12 residues. Germline CDR1 is LNHDA and CDR2 is SQIVND (reference sequence). This chain's CDR3 is CASRQGISEAFF. The DNA for the CDR3 is TGTGCCAGTAGACAGGGTATCAGTGAAGCTTTCTTT. Filled out from reference TRBV19 and TRBJ1-1, the complete variable domain reads DGGITQSPKYLFRKEGQNVTLSCEQNLNHDAMYWYRQDPGQGLRLIYYSQIVNDFQKGDIAEGYSVSREKKESFPLTVTSAQKNPTAFYLCASRQGISEAFFGQGTRLTVV.

In this sample, this clonotype turned up many times. The V gene is TRBV9, the J gene TRBJ2-5; D might be TRBD2 (5 bases). The V and J ends lost 0 bases and 2 bases respectively, with 8 bases between them. The CDR3 is made up of 14 amino acids. Germline V gene data show CDR1 as SGDLS and CDR2 as YYNGEE. CDR3 sequence reads: CASSVDLAQETQYF. The CDR3 nucleotides are TGTGCCAGCAGCGTAGACCTAGCTCAAGAGACCCAGTACTTC.

This clonotype was picked up a small number of times. This may stem from a read error, because a much larger clone lies one nucleotide away. The chain has TRBV4-1 and TRBJ2-3; tentative D call: TRBD2 (6 bases). The CDR3 runs to 14 residues. Germline CDR1 and CDR2: MGHRA and YSYEKL. In DNA form, the CDR3 reads TGCGCCAGCAGCCCGGGGGACTTCACAGAAACGCAGTATTTT. Translated: CASSPGDFTETQYF.

This clonotype was seen at least ten times. CDR3 in amino acids: CSVEGRGDTEAFF. The CDR3, as DNA: TGCAGCGTTGAAGGCCGGGGAGACACTGAAGCTTTCTTT. The V and J genes are TRBV29-1 and TRBJ1-1; no clear D. The V end lost 1 base, the J end lost 3 bases, and 9 bases lay between the germline ends. The CDR3 length is 13 residues. Germline-derived CDR1 and CDR2 are SQVTM and ANQGSEA.

As regards this clonotype: A much larger clone sits a single nucleotide away, making a read error possible. J is TRBJ1-1 and V is TRBV28; D gene uncertain. This CDR3 is 18 amino acids long. Germline assignment: CDR1 MDHEN and CDR2 SYDVKM. The CDR3 loop reads CASGFGPAIVEAGTEAFF. DNA for the CDR3: TGTGCCAGCGGTTTCGGTCCGGCCATTGTGGAGGCGGGCACTGAAGCTTTCTTT. Drawing the rest from reference TRBV28 and TRBJ1-1, the complete variable domain is DVKVTQSSRYLVKRTGEKVFLECVQDMDHENMFWYRQDPGLGLRLIYFSYDVKMKEKGDIPEGYSVSREKKERFSLILESASTNQTSMYLCASGFGPAIVEAGTEAFFGQGTRLTVV.

At least ten counts were recorded for this clonotype. The chain has TRBV24-1 and TRBJ2-1, with D maybe TRBD2 (5 bases). Germline V CDR1 and CDR2: KGHDR, SFDVKD. V shed 7 bases and J shed 3 bases, with 9 bases lying between them. The CDR3 extends over 13 amino acids. The CDR3 nucleotides are TGTGCCACCAGGGACTGGAGCTACAATGAGCAGTTCTTC. Translated: CATRDWSYNEQFF.

This clonotype was recorded many times. The V call is TRBV5-1, the J call TRBJ1-1; TRBD1 might be the D (6 bases). Germline V lookup: CDR1 SGHRS, CDR2 YFSETQ. The CDR3 sequence is 16 residues long. Trimming removed 4 bases at V and 0 bases at J, with 16 bases between. This chain's CDR3 is CASSILDRTMNTEAFF. The CDR3 DNA reads TGCGCCAGCAGCATCTTGGACAGAACCATGAACACTGAAGCTTTCTTT.

This clonotype occurred a few times. The CDR3 protein is CASSQDGFYGYTF. The DNA for the CDR3 is TGTGCCAGCAGCCAAGATGGTTTCTATGGCTACACCTTC. The J gene is TRBJ1-2, the V gene TRBV14; D not resolved. Trimming stripped 0 bases from V and 4 bases from J, with 6 bases between. The V gene's germline CDR1 is SGHDN and CDR2 FVKESK. This CDR3 spans 13 amino acids. The entire variable domain, with the rest obtained from reference TRBV14 and TRBJ1-2, is as follows: EAGVTQFPSHSVIEKGQTVTLRCDPISGHDNLYWYRRVMGKEIKFLLHFVKESKQDESGMPNNRFLAERTGGTYSTLKVQPAELEDSGVYFCASSQDGFYGYTFGSGTRLTVV.

This clonotype was seen ten or more times. J is TRBJ2-3 and V is TRBV6-5; no firm D call. The CDR3 is made up of 14 amino acids. V was shortened by 6 bases and J by 2 bases, with 12 bases between the two germline ends. Germline values: CDR1 MNHEY, CDR2 SVGAGI. The CDR3 loop reads CASSSASFTDTQYF. The CDR3 DNA is TGTGCCAGCAGCTCAGCATCCTTCACAGATACGCAGTATTTT.

The V gene is TRBV7-2, the J gene TRBJ2-5; D is uncertain. Germline V lookup: CDR1 SGHTA, CDR2 FQGNSA. The CDR3 length is 15 residues. Deletions cut 5 bases from V and 0 bases from J, with 13 bases between. CDR3: CASSPALHYQETQYF. The CDR3 nucleotides are TGTGCCAGCAGCCCCGCACTTCACTACCAAGAGACCCAGTACTTC.

This clonotype was seen more than once but under ten times. The genes are TRBV19 and TRBJ2-7, with TRBD2 matching 9 bases. Germline CDR1 reads LNHDA; CDR2 reads SQIVND (reference sequence). CDR3 length equals 15 residues. Losses at the gene ends were 1 base for V and 4 bases for J; bases not matched to a gene: 5. The CDR3 DNA reads TGTGCCAGTAGTATAGGTAGCGGGAGTGGATACGAGCAGTACTTC. As protein: CASSIGSGSGYEQYF.

A remark on this clonotype: This sequence may be a read error, since a much larger clone differs from it by one base. This chain uses TRBV12-3 or TRBV12-4 with TRBJ1-1, with D unresolved. This CDR3 contains 14 residues. Trimming took 4 bases from V and 2 from J, leaving 11 bases between them. CDR3 loop: CASSSTDSNTEAFF. The DNA of the CDR3 is TGTGCCAGCAGTTCAACGGATTCCAACACTGAAGCTTTCTTT.

As regards this clonotype: A much larger clone differs from this one at a single base, so this may be a read error. The J gene is TRBJ1-5, the V gene TRBV27; no clear D. Germline V gives CDR1 MNHEY, CDR2 SMNVEV (reference sequence). This CDR3 is built from 13 residues. As DNA, the CDR3 is TGTGCCAGCAGTTTATGGCCGAATCAGCCCCAGAATTTT. Translated: CASSLWPNQPQNF.

This clonotype was seen repeatedly, ten times or more. J is TRBJ2-3 and V is TRBV5-1, with 8 bases that match TRBD1. The germline V gene encodes CDR1 SGHRS and CDR2 YFSETQ. This CDR3 is 15 amino acids long. V was clipped by 3 bases and J by 3 bases; unmatched bases: 6. The CDR3 sequence is CASSSGQAGTDTQYF. CDR3 sequence (DNA): TGCGCCAGCAGCTCGGGACAGGCGGGTACAGATACGCAGTATTTT.

This clonotype was recorded a few times. This chain links TRBV20-1 with TRBJ2-5, with 9 positions matching TRBD2. V shed 0 bases and J 5 bases; nucleotides not matched to a gene: 10. The CDR3 runs 16 residues. Germline CDR1 is DFQATT and CDR2 is SNEGSKA (reference sequence). CDR3 region: CSARDLPLAGVETQYF. The CDR3 coding sequence is TGCAGTGCTAGAGATCTCCCATTAGCGGGGGTCGAGACCCAGTACTTC.